This is a list of T cell receptor beta chains from one sample in a study of blood T cell repertoires in COVID-19. Generated by immunoSEQ multiplex PCR, the TCRdb table keeps only in-frame clones and is missing some. The sample holds fewer than 200,000 clones; 70% to 85% are singletons and the top ten take 20% to 25%. The source material was peripheral blood. These receptor sequences come from a woman of 80 years or more with acute or convalescent COVID-19. The CDR3 runs from the conserved cysteine through the conserved F or W. The order of the fields is V gene, clone size, D gene, J gene, CDR3 DNA, CDR3 protein. D genes are given only for firm matches. Clone size is stated in some rows and not others, as once, few, many or a class when expanded.

>TRBV7-8|few|NA|TRBJ2-1
TGTGCCAGCAGATTACTAGCAAGGCACAATGAGCAGTTCTTC
CASRLLARHNEQFF
>TRBV20-1|NA|NA|TRBJ1-2
TGCAGTGCTAGTACGAACAGGGAAGGATTTGGCTACACCTTC
CSASTNREGFGYTF
>TRBV4-1|NA|TRBD2|TRBJ2-1
TGCGCCAGCAGCACCATAGCGGGAGGCCCCTACAATGAGCAGTTCTTC
CASSTIAGGPYNEQFF
>TRBV29-1|NA|TRBD1|TRBJ1-2
TGCAGCGTTGAAGATGTGGGACAGGGAAGTGGCTACACCTTC
CSVEDVGQGSGYTF
>TRBV27|NA|TRBD2|TRBJ2-4
TGTGCCAGCAGTTTGAGCGGGAAAGAAACCAAAAACATTCAGTACTTC
CASSLSGKETKNIQYF
>TRBV25-1|NA|TRBD1|TRBJ1-5
TGTGCCAGCAGTGACCCCCGGACAGGGGATCAGCCCCAGCATTTT
CASSDPRTGDQPQHF
>TRBV6-5|once|NA|TRBJ1-2
TGTGCCAGCAGGCGTCAGGGTGGCTACACCTTC
CASRRQGGYTF
>TRBV11-3|NA|TRBD2|TRBJ2-3
TGTGCCAGCAGTCTTGGGACTAGCGGGAGACAGGATACGCAGTATTTT
CASSLGTSGRQDTQYF
>TRBV3-1/TRBV3-2|NA|NA|TRBJ1-1
TGTGCCAGCAGCCAGGCGAGGGCTGAAGCTTTCTTT
CASSQARAEAFF
>TRBV27|NA|TRBD2|TRBJ2-1
TGTGCCAGCAGTCCAGGGACTAGCGGGAGCAATGAGCAGTTCTTC
CASSPGTSGSNEQFF
>TRBV25-1|NA|TRBD1|TRBJ1-2
TGTGCCAGCAGTGGGGACAGGGGCCTCCTCTATGGCTACACCTTC
CASSGDRGLLYGYTF
>TRBV24-1|NA|TRBD1|TRBJ1-6
TGTGCCACCAGTGACTCGACAGGGATAGACGCCTATAATTCACCCCTCCACTTT
CATSDSTGIDAYNSPLHF
>TRBV11-2|NA|NA|TRBJ2-2
TGTGCCAGCATCTATACCATTCCCGGGGAGCTGTTTTTT
CASIYTIPGELFF
>TRBV19|few|TRBD1|TRBJ1-2
TGTGCCAGTAGCCGGGACAGGGTTGCTGGCTACACCTTC
CASSRDRVAGYTF
>TRBV7-6|few|TRBD1|TRBJ1-1
TGTGCCAGCAGCTTAGGCGGGACAGGGGCCACTGAAGCTTTCTTT
CASSLGGTGATEAFF
>TRBV10-3|few|TRBD1|TRBJ1-2
TGTGCCACCTGGACAGGGAAAGGCTACACCTTC
CATWTGKGYTF
>TRBV4-1|NA|NA|TRBJ2-7
TGCGCCAGCAGCCCCCTGGGCAGGGGTTTCGACGAGCAGTACTTC
CASSPLGRGFDEQYF
>TRBV6-2/TRBV6-3|NA|NA|TRBJ1-1
TGTGCCAGCAGTTACACGGGAAATACTGAAGCTTTCTTT
CASSYTGNTEAFF
>TRBV9|NA|NA|TRBJ2-1
TGTGCCAGCAGCGTAGTGGGACTGGGCAATGAGCAGTTCTTC
CASSVVGLGNEQFF
>TRBV7-9|NA|NA|TRBJ1-1
TGTGCCAGCAGCACTTCCTCGGGAGCTTTCTTT
CASSTSSGAFF
>TRBV4-1|NA|TRBD2|TRBJ2-2
TGCGCCAGCAGCGTTGGGGGGGTGAACACCGGGGAGCTGTTTTTT
CASSVGGVNTGELFF
>TRBV19|NA|NA|TRBJ1-4
TGTGCCAGTAGTCCGCGGCCTGATGAAAAACTGTTTTTT
CASSPRPDEKLFF
>TRBV3-1/TRBV3-2|NA|NA|TRBJ2-2
TGTGCCAGCAGCCAAGATGGGAGCGGGTTAAGAACCGGGGAGCTGTTTTTT
CASSQDGSGLRTGELFF
>TRBV5-1|NA|NA|TRBJ2-3
TGCGCCAGCATGGGGCGGGGTGCGTCTTCCACAGATACGCAGTATTTT
CASMGRGASSTDTQYF
>TRBV15|once|NA|TRBJ1-3
TGTGGGACGAGGCGGGACTCTGGAAACACCATATATTTT
CGTRRDSGNTIYF
>TRBV2|NA|NA|TRBJ2-6
TGTGCCAGCGGAGGCAACGTCCTGACTTTC
CASGGNVLTF
>TRBV19|NA|TRBD1|TRBJ1-5
TGTGCCAGTAGACCGTTTGGGACAGGGGGCGGCAATCAGCCCCAGCATTTT
CASRPFGTGGGNQPQHF
>TRBV10-3|NA|NA|TRBJ2-5
TGTGCCATCAGTGTTCGGGATTCCTACCAAGAGACCCAGTACTTC
CAISVRDSYQETQYF
>TRBV11-2|NA|NA|TRBJ2-1
TGTGCCAGCAGCTTAGGTCCGGCGGGAGAGCAGTTCTTC
CASSLGPAGEQFF
>TRBV6-6|NA|TRBD2|TRBJ2-1
TGTGCCAGCAGTTACCCCCTAGCGGGAGGATTCAATGAGCAGTTCTTC
CASSYPLAGGFNEQFF
>TRBV6-2/TRBV6-3|NA|NA|TRBJ1-1
TGTGCCAGCAGTTTCACAGGGTACGGCACTGAAGCTTTCTTT
CASSFTGYGTEAFF
>TRBV3-1/TRBV3-2|NA|TRBD1|TRBJ2-5
TGTGCCAGCAGCCATACAGGGACAGTACAAGAGACCCAGTACTTC
CASSHTGTVQETQYF
>TRBV5-1|NA|NA|TRBJ1-2
TGCGCCAGCAGCCCGGGAGGAGACACGACCCGTGCCTATGGCTACACCTTC
CASSPGGDTTRAYGYTF
>TRBV5-1|NA|TRBD1|TRBJ2-1
TGCGCCAGCAGCTTGATGACAGGGGGCACCTACAATGAGCAGTTCTTC
CASSLMTGGTYNEQFF
>TRBV5-4|once|TRBD1|TRBJ1-6
TGTGCCAGCAGTTACCCGGGGGGACAGGGTATTTCACCCCTCCACTTT
CASSYPGGQGISPLHF
>TRBV7-2|NA|TRBD2|TRBJ2-3
TGTGCCAGCAGCCTTGAGCGGGACACAGATACGCAGTATTTT
CASSLERDTDTQYF
>TRBV6-5|NA|NA|TRBJ1-2
TGTGCCAGTCTCAGCGAAGGGTTGACGGGAGGCTACACCTTC
CASLSEGLTGGYTF
>TRBV15|NA|NA|TRBJ1-5
TGTGCCACCAGCAGAGATCAGGTGTCCCCCCAGCATTTT
CATSRDQVSPQHF
>TRBV19|NA|TRBD2|TRBJ2-7
TGTGCCAGTAGTTCCCCGTTTAGCGGGAGCTCCTACGAGCAGTACTTC
CASSSPFSGSSYEQYF
>TRBV11-2|NA|NA|TRBJ2-7
TGTGCCAGCAGCTACGCGCGGACAAGCTACGAGCAGTACTTC
CASSYARTSYEQYF
>TRBV7-2|once|TRBD1|TRBJ1-2
TGTGCCAGCAGCTTATACGGGCAGGGGGATGGCTACACCTTC
CASSLYGQGDGYTF
>TRBV7-9|NA|NA|TRBJ1-1
TGTGCCAGCATGACAGCCATGAACACTGAAGCTTTCTTT
CASMTAMNTEAFF